Listed here are 25 T cell receptor beta chains from one sample, sequenced in a study of identical twins. TCRdb fed the 5' RACE reads into MiXCR, producing one record per CDR3 protein. The table records under 500,000 distinct CDR3 sequences, around 15% of them present only once. These data were likewise used in another study, on yellow fever vaccine responses in identical twins.

Sequences were obtained from CD4+ T cells sorted from blood. The receptors were sampled from a woman under 30 in good health.

This clonotype has more than one count but fewer than ten. The chain links TRBV6-2 or TRBV6-3 to TRBJ1-1; no firm D call. This CDR3 comprises 14 residues. Germline CDR1 reads MNHEY; CDR2 reads SVGEGT. With 0 bases removed from V and 0 bases from J, the gap between germline ends came to 5 bases. CDR3 in amino acids: CASSYSTMNTEAFF. DNA for the CDR3: TGTGCCAGCAGTTACTCGACGATGAACACTGAAGCTTTCTTT.

V gene TRBV15 combines with J gene TRBJ2-1, with D maybe TRBD2 (5 bases). The CDR3 is 16 amino acids. The germline CDR1 and CDR2 sequences are LNHNV and YYDKDF (reference sequence). Trimming cost V 1 base and J 0 bases, with 10 bases left between them. CDR3 nucleotide sequence: TGTGCCACCAGCAGAGCCGGGGTTAGCTCCTACAATGAGCAGTTCTTC. Translation: CATSRAGVSSYNEQFF.

This clonotype was found a few times. This sequence joins TRBV20-1 and TRBJ2-2; 11 bases align to TRBD1. J lost 3 bases, V lost 1 base, and 10 bases had no gene match. There are 18 residues in the CDR3. Germline V gene sequence: CDR1 DFQATT, CDR2 SNEGSKA (reference sequence). The CDR3 DNA follows: TGCAGTGCTAGAGGGTGGACAGGGGGCGCTGCTCACACCGGGGAGCTGTTTTTT. Protein product: CSARGWTGGAAHTGELFF.

This clonotype was observed many times. J is TRBJ2-2 and V is TRBV3-1; D is possibly TRBD2 (5 bases). This CDR3 is built from 18 residues. With 4 bases removed from V and 0 bases from J, the gap between germline ends came to 18 bases. Germline CDR1 and CDR2: LGHDT and YNNKEL (reference sequence). The CDR3 reads CASSPRVGRPANTGELFF. In nucleotides, the CDR3 is TGTGCCAGCAGCCCGAGGGTGGGCCGACCCGCGAACACCGGGGAGCTGTTTTTT.

CDR3 coding DNA: TGCAGTGCTACAATGCGGACAGATACGCAGTATTTT. This gives the protein CSATMRTDTQYF. The chain uses TRBV20-1 and TRBJ2-3; D is ambiguous. Trimming took 4 bases from V and 3 from J, leaving 8 bases between them. The CDR3 covers 12 residues. The germline gives CDR1 DFQATT, CDR2 SNEGSKA (reference sequence).

V gene TRBV5-1 combines with J gene TRBJ2-3; TRBD1 matches 7 bases. Unmatched junction bases numbered 7, after V lost 4 bases and J lost 5 bases. The CDR3 runs 14 residues. Germline CDR1 reads SGHRS; CDR2 reads YFSETQ. In DNA form, the CDR3 reads TGCGCCAGCAGCCCCCTTAACAGGGGAGATACGCAGTATTTT. It translates to CASSPLNRGDTQYF.

The CDR3 DNA sequence: TGCAGCGTTGTGGCGGGAGGATCGGATACGCAGTATTTT. Translating it yields CSVVAGGSDTQYF. The chain is built from TRBV29-1 and TRBJ2-3, with 8 bases identical to TRBD2. The length of the CDR3 is 13 residues. With 4 bases clipped from V and 6 bases from J, the junction kept 6 bases outside the gene matches. The germline V gene has CDR1 SQVTM and CDR2 ANQGSEA.

The chain employs TRBV20-1 and TRBJ2-3; tentative D call: TRBD2 (5 bases). The CDR3 spans 13 residues. Between the trimmed V and J ends, which lost 3 bases and 3 bases, there was a span of 10 bases. Germline V gene lookup returns CDR1 DFQATT and CDR2 SNEGSKA (reference sequence). Here the CDR3 DNA reads TGCAGTGCTAGCCGGGATACTACAGATACGCAGTATTTT. This codes for CSASRDTTDTQYF.

This clonotype appeared many times. V and J are TRBV29-1 and TRBJ2-5; no firm D call. The length of the CDR3 is 12 residues. Trimming took off 6 bases at V and 5 bases at J, with 13 bases between the two ends. Germline CDR1 SQVTM, CDR2 ANQGSEA. The CDR3 bases are TGCAGCGTGGGAACCAGTGGGGAGACCCAGTACTTC. It yields the protein CSVGTSGETQYF.

This clonotype was observed at least ten times. The V gene is TRBV20-1, the J gene TRBJ2-7; 13 bases match TRBD2. V shed 6 bases and J 4 bases; nucleotides not matched to a gene: 6. This CDR3 is 14 amino acids long. The germline V gene encodes CDR1 DFQATT and CDR2 SNEGSKA (reference sequence). CDR3 nucleotides: TGCAGTGCGATCAGGACTAGCGGGAGATACGAGCAGTACTTC. Encoded protein: CSAIRTSGRYEQYF.

The gene calls are TRBV20-1 and TRBJ2-7; possibly TRBD1 for D (5 bases). CDR3 size: 13 residues. V lost 1 base and J 4 bases, leaving 11 bases between the germline ends. Germline assignment: CDR1 DFQATT and CDR2 SNEGSKA (reference sequence). The CDR3 DNA reads TGCAGTGCTAGAGGATGGGGCTTTTACGAGCAGTACTTC. It specifies CSARGWGFYEQYF.

This clonotype occurred many times. V usage is TRBV20-1 and J usage is TRBJ2-1, with a weak D call TRBD1 (6 bases). Germline lookup yields CDR1 DFQATT and CDR2 SNEGSKA (reference sequence). The CDR3 contains 14 residues. The ends were cut back, 2 bases at V and 9 bases at J, with 17 bases in the middle. This CDR3 is CSARTNWDTGEQFF. The CDR3 nucleotides are TGCAGTGCTAGAACGAACTGGGACACAGGTGAGCAGTTCTTC.

About this clonotype: The junction departs from the called germline gene at one end, perhaps through a read error. This rearrangement joins TRBV29-1 to TRBJ1-5; a possible D gene is TRBD1 (6 bases). Germline CDR1 is SQVTM and CDR2 is ANQGSEA. This CDR3 is built from 13 residues. For the CDR3, the DNA is TGCAGCGTTGAAAGGGGGGAAGGTCAGCCCCAACATTTT. Translation gives CSVERGEGQPQHF.

The chain has TRBV28 and TRBJ2-7; D is possibly TRBD1 (6 bases). Germline V gene data show CDR1 as MDHEN and CDR2 as SYDVKM. The length of the CDR3 is 16 residues. The V and J ends lost 7 bases and 3 bases respectively, with 22 bases between them. The CDR3 DNA follows: TGTGCCAGCACCCCGCCGGGGCCCCAGGGGCTCTACGAGCAGTACTTC. Translation gives CASTPPGPQGLYEQYF.

The chain couples TRBV5-1 to TRBJ1-2; D unresolved. Germline V lookup: CDR1 SGHRS, CDR2 YFSETQ. The CDR3 extends over 13 amino acids. Trimming shortened V by 0 bases and J by 6 bases, and 9 bases separated the two germline ends. For the CDR3, the DNA is TGCGCCAGCAGCTTGGAAATGGATCATGGCTACACCTTC. Its translation: CASSLEMDHGYTF.

This clonotype was found a few times. The chain employs TRBV24-1 and TRBJ2-1, with TRBD2 identical over 7 bases. The J segment lost 3 bases and the V segment lost 7 bases, leaving 2 bases of the junction unmatched. CDR1 is KGHDR, CDR2 SFDVKD, per germline. CDR3 length equals 13 residues. CDR3 sequence reads: CATRREGYNEQFF. CDR3 bases: TGTGCCACCAGAAGGGAGGGCTACAATGAGCAGTTCTTC.

There are many counts of this clonotype. V is TRBV28 and J is TRBJ1-5; a possible D gene is TRBD1 (5 bases). This CDR3 is 15 amino acids long. Germline CDR1 and CDR2: MDHEN and SYDVKM. Trimming removed 2 bases from V and 3 bases from J, with 11 bases in between. This CDR3 reads CASSLGRVANQPQHF. Here the CDR3 DNA reads TGTGCCAGCAGTTTAGGCAGGGTGGCCAATCAGCCCCAGCATTTT.

DNA of the CDR3: TGCGCCAGCAGCTTTTCAGGGGGCACCGGGGAGCTGTTTTTT. Amino acid sequence: CASSFSGGTGELFF. The chain uses TRBV5-1 and TRBJ2-2; 7 bases align to TRBD1. The CDR3 is 14 amino acids. Germline CDR1 and CDR2: SGHRS and YFSETQ. J gave up 4 bases and V 2 bases, and 2 bases lay outside the gene matches.

In this sample, this clonotype turned up a few times. This chain links TRBV29-1 with TRBJ1-2, with TRBD1 identical over 7 bases. V was pared by 4 bases and J by 7 bases, with 9 bases of the junction left unmatched. There are 13 residues in the CDR3. Germline V gene lookup returns CDR1 SQVTM and CDR2 ANQGSEA. The CDR3 sequence is CSVAGGQKGGYTF. Written as DNA, the CDR3 is TGCAGCGTTGCAGGGGGTCAGAAAGGTGGCTACACCTTC.

The V gene is TRBV1, the J gene TRBJ2-7; the table assigns TRBD1, which was not confirmed against the DNA. TRBV1 is listed as a pseudogene. The CDR3 is made up of 16 amino acids. CDR3 in amino acids: CTSSRVVAGAAYEQYF. Written as DNA, the CDR3 is TGCACCAGCAGCCGAGTAGTGGCAGGGGCGGCCTACGAGCAGTACTTC.

This clonotype appeared a few times. The chain uses TRBV6-2 or TRBV6-3 and TRBJ2-1; perhaps D is TRBD1 or TRBD2 (5 bases each). Trimming cost V 2 bases and J 5 bases, with 16 bases left between them. The CDR3 length is 16 residues. Germline lookup yields CDR1 MNHEY and CDR2 SVGEGT. The CDR3 sequence is CASSYPGGLDNNEQFF. CDR3 nucleotides: TGTGCCAGCAGTTACCCCGGAGGACTGGACAACAATGAGCAGTTCTTC.

The chain recombines TRBV6-5 with TRBJ2-1; perhaps TRBD2 as D (6 bases). CDR1 is MNHEY, CDR2 SVGAGI, per germline. This CDR3 comprises 15 residues. Trimming took 2 bases from V and 9 from J, leaving 17 bases between them. CDR3 sequence reads: CASSYGSGSSGEQFF. DNA for the CDR3: TGTGCCAGCAGTTACGGGTCGGGAAGTAGCGGTGAGCAGTTCTTC.

This clonotype was picked up a small number of times. This sequence joins TRBV20-1 and TRBJ2-7; either TRBD1 or TRBD2 may supply D (5 bases each). Germline lookup yields CDR1 DFQATT and CDR2 SNEGSKA (reference sequence). This CDR3 is 15 amino acids long. V lost 5 bases and J 2 bases, leaving 19 bases between the germline ends. CDR3 protein: CSAGPITGDAYEQYF. CDR3 in DNA: TGCAGTGCTGGCCCAATAACCGGGGACGCCTACGAGCAGTACTTC.

This clonotype was counted a few times. The chain joins TRBV28 to TRBJ1-4; D is ambiguous. The V end was cut by 4 bases, the J end by 4 bases, with 10 bases between. This CDR3 region has 14 residues. Germline loops: CDR1 MDHEN, CDR2 SYDVKM. The CDR3: CASSSIEGNEKLFF. The CDR3 DNA sequence: TGTGCCAGCAGTTCGATTGAGGGTAATGAAAAACTGTTTTTT. Full variable domain (missing parts from reference TRBV28 and TRBJ1-4): DVKVTQSSRYLVKRTGEKVFLECVQDMDHENMFWYRQDPGLGLRLIYFSYDVKMKEKGDIPEGYSVSREKKERFSLILESASTNQTSMYLCASSSIEGNEKLFFGSGTQLSVL.

This clonotype was recorded a few times. The chain employs TRBV10-1 and TRBJ2-7; the match to TRBD2 covers 13 bases. CDR1 and CDR2 from the germline V gene are WNHNN and SYGVQD (reference sequence). The J segment lost 4 bases and the V segment lost 4 bases, leaving 4 bases of the junction unmatched. The CDR3 is 15 amino acids. This CDR3 reads CASSGGTSGIYEQYF. The CDR3 coding sequence is TGCGCCAGCAGTGGCGGGACTAGCGGGATTTACGAGCAGTACTTC.